These 15 T cell receptor beta chains originate from one sample sequenced in a study of cytomegalovirus exposure and HLA in healthy donors. PCR employed 60 Vbeta and 13 Jbeta primers. Profiled with immunoSEQ multiplex PCR; TCRdb holds only in-frame clones, not every one. The sample has 110,000 to 150,000 clones; approximately 78% are singletons. Material: PBMCs. These receptors were collected from a female donor in good health and CMV-seronegative.

This clone came up a few times. The chain recombines TRBV6-1 with TRBJ1-3, with D possibly matching TRBD1 (5 bases). CDR1 and CDR2 (germline): MNHNS, SASEGT. V was shortened by 2 bases and J by 3 bases, with 14 bases between the two germline ends. This CDR3 is built from 16 residues. The CDR3 spells CASSEIAWTYGNTIYF. Written as DNA, the CDR3 is TGTGCCAGCAGTGAAATAGCTTGGACATATGGAAACACCATATATTTT.

The chain couples TRBV5-6 to TRBJ1-6; D is unclear. Germline CDR1 is SGHDT and CDR2 is YYEEEE. Trimming took off 3 bases at V and 7 bases at J, with 8 bases between the two ends. The CDR3 is made up of 13 amino acids. The chain's CDR3 is CASSSARNSPLHF. CDR3 nucleotide sequence: TGTGCCAGCAGCTCCGCCCGGAATTCACCCCTCCACTTT.

The chain couples TRBV18 to TRBJ2-5; D not certain. The CDR3 runs to 13 residues. Trimming left V 0 bases short and J 1 base short, with 3 bases between. Germline V gene lookup returns CDR1 KGHSH and CDR2 LQKENI. CDR3 sequence reads: CASSPPFQETQYF. In DNA form, the CDR3 reads TGTGCCAGCTCACCACCCTTCCAAGAGACCCAGTACTTC.

The table lists this clone with a few counts. The rearrangement joins TRBV9 to TRBJ1-1; TRBD1 agrees at 7 bases. Per germline, CDR1 SGDLS and CDR2 YYNGEE. The CDR3 is made up of 14 amino acids. J gave up 3 bases and V 4 bases, and 6 bases lay outside the gene matches. The CDR3 sequence is CASSFRDRDTEAFF. The CDR3, as DNA: TGTGCCAGCAGCTTCCGGGACAGAGACACTGAAGCTTTCTTT.

The rearrangement links TRBV15 to TRBJ2-7; 10 positions match TRBD1. Unmatched junction bases numbered 6, after V lost 0 bases and J lost 7 bases. From germline, CDR1 is LNHNV and CDR2 YYDKDF (reference sequence). The CDR3 length is 15 residues. The CDR3 is CATSREGTGAWEQYF. CDR3 sequence (DNA): TGTGCCACCAGCAGAGAAGGGACAGGGGCTTGGGAGCAGTACTTC. Variable domain in full (rest from reference TRBV15 and TRBJ2-7): DAMVIQNPRYQVTQFGKPVTLSCSQTLNHNVMYWYQQKSSQAPKLLFHYYDKDFNNEADTPDNFQSRRPNTSFCFLDIRSPGLGDTAMYLCATSREGTGAWEQYFGPGTRLTVT.

This chain links TRBV7-3 with TRBJ1-1; 7 nucleotides align to TRBD1. The CDR3 runs 16 residues. Losses at the gene ends were 2 bases for V and 3 bases for J; bases not matched to a gene: 9. Germline assignment: CDR1 SGHTA and CDR2 FQGTGA. The CDR3 DNA is TGTGCCAGCAGCTTAGCCCACTACAGGGGAGACACTGAAGCTTTCTTT. Its protein is CASSLAHYRGDTEAFF.

The rearrangement uses TRBV30 and TRBJ2-1; D might be TRBD2 (10 bases). Between the trimmed V and J ends, which lost 7 bases and 9 bases, there was a span of 31 bases. The CDR3 sequence is 17 residues long. CDR1 is GTSNPN, CDR2 SVGIG, per germline (reference sequence). The CDR3 protein is CASRPWLAGATGGEQFF. The DNA for the CDR3 is TGTGCCTCCCGCCCCTGGCTAGCGGGAGCGACAGGGGGTGAGCAGTTCTTC.

This chain connects TRBV9 to TRBJ2-7; 13 positions match TRBD2. CDR3 length: 15 amino acids. The V and J ends lost 2 bases and 2 bases, in that order; junction bases with no gene match: 1. From germline, CDR1 is SGDLS and CDR2 YYNGEE. The CDR3 DNA is TGTGCCAGCAGCGTGGGGACTAGCGGGGCCTACGAGCAGTACTTC. This encodes CASSVGTSGAYEQYF.

The chain combines TRBV19 with TRBJ2-5; unclear D gene. Matching the DNA end better, TRBJ2-7 makes the J call doubtful. The CDR3 covers 11 residues. Germline CDR1 LNHDA, CDR2 SQIVND (reference sequence). The CDR3 DNA sequence: TGTGCCAGTAGTTCACTGTACGAGCAGTACTTC. Translation: CASSSLYEQYF.

This clone was seen a single time. The V and J genes are TRBV5-5 and TRBJ2-5, with 7 nucleotides matching TRBD1. The CDR3 contains 12 residues. Trimming removed 2 bases from V and 5 bases from J; junction bases left unmatched: 0. Germline CDR1 SGHKS, CDR2 YYEKEE (reference sequence). CDR3 loop: CASSFRGETQYF. CDR3 bases: TGTGCCAGCAGCTTCAGGGGGGAGACCCAGTACTTC.

This clone occurred a few times. The chain carries TRBV19 and TRBJ1-2; a weak D match, TRBD1 (5 bases). The germline V gene encodes CDR1 LNHDA and CDR2 SQIVND (reference sequence). Trimming took 7 bases from V and 4 from J, leaving 16 bases between them. The CDR3 spans 14 residues. CDR3 region: CASIGRVGIYGYTF. The CDR3 region has the DNA TGTGCCAGTATCGGCAGGGTGGGGATCTATGGCTACACCTTC.

The rearrangement links TRBV5-6 to TRBJ1-2; 7 bases align to TRBD1. CDR3 size: 14 residues. V gave up 1 base and J gave up 8 bases; unmatched junction bases: 8. Germline V CDR1 and CDR2: SGHDT, YYEEEE. As DNA, the CDR3 is TGTGCCAGCAGCTTGTCAGGGGGTCTAGGAGGCTACACCTTC. It specifies CASSLSGGLGGYTF.

A few counts support this clone. The chain is built from TRBV5-1 and TRBJ2-2, with 7 bases that match TRBD2. The CDR3 loop spans 15 amino acids. With 6 bases clipped from V and 8 bases from J, the junction kept 13 bases outside the gene matches. The germline gives CDR1 SGHRS, CDR2 YFSETQ. CDR3 DNA sequence: TGCGCCAGCACCAACCAAGCGGGGTTGATGGGGGAGCTGTTTTTT. Its translation is CASTNQAGLMGELFF.

There are a few counts of this clone. The gene calls are TRBV10-3 and TRBJ1-2; TRBD1 agrees at 8 bases. V dropped 6 bases and J dropped 5; count of bases not matched to a gene: 5. Germline V CDR1 and CDR2: ENHRY, SYGVKD. This CDR3 is 13 amino acids long. The CDR3 DNA follows: TGTGCCATCAGCCCAGACAGGGGATATGGCTACACCTTC. Encoded protein: CAISPDRGYGYTF.

The chain is built from TRBV5-1 and TRBJ2-1, with D perhaps TRBD2 (5 bases). The CDR3 has 15 amino acids. V dropped 1 base and J dropped 8 bases, with 16 bases sitting between them. Germline-derived CDR1 and CDR2 are SGHRS and YFSETQ. The CDR3: CASSLRGILTDEQFF. The CDR3 nucleotides read TGCGCCAGCAGCTTGCGAGGGATACTGACGGATGAGCAGTTCTTC.